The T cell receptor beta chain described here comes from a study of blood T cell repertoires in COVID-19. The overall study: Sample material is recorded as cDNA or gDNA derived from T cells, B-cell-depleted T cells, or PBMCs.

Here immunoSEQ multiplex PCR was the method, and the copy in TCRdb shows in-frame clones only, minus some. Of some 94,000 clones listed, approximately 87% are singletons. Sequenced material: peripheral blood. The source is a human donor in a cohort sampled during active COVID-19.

The CDR3 coding sequence is TGTGCCAGCAGCTTAGTGCAGGGTGAGCAGTTCTTC. Its translation: CASSLVQGEQFF. The genes are TRBV11-2 and TRBJ2-1; possible D gene TRBD1, 5 bases. The germline V gene encodes CDR1 SGHAT and CDR2 FQNNGV. The CDR3 extends over 12 amino acids. Trimming took 1 base from V and 9 from J, leaving 7 bases between them.